The present T cell receptor beta chain was sequenced within a study of shared clonotypes between healthy human individuals. The CDR3 runs 13 residues. V was cut by 4 bases and J by 7 bases, with 13 bases left in between. Germline V gene sequence: CDR1 SGHAT, CDR2 FQNNGV. The CD4+ fraction was divided into a CD45RA+ naive subset and a CD45RA-negative memory subset. The table came from immunoSEQ multiplex PCR; TCRdb's copy has only in-frame clones and leaves some out. The profile shows approximately 1.5 million clones, approximately 98% of them singletons. This TCR came from a young man in good health. This rearrangement joins TRBV11-2 to TRBJ1-1; D perhaps matches TRBD1 (6 bases). The material sequenced was naive CD4+ T cells sorted from blood. Subset indicated: CD45RA+ positively selected. The CDR3 protein is CASSSTGFVEAFF. As DNA, the CDR3 is TGTGCCAGCAGCTCTACAGGGTTCGTTGAAGCTTTCTTT.